The text below deals with one T cell receptor (beta chain). The antigen is not known. A read error may produce the germline difference seen at one junction end. With iRepertoire HTBI primers and Arm-PCR of CDR3 regions, TCR beta libraries were built. TCRdb used MiXCR to reprocess the multiplex PCR reads, holding one entry per CDR3 protein. The sample has about 620,000 distinct CDR3 sequences, around 15% seen once. This sample is part of a study of regulatory T cells in long-lasting Graves disease. Regarding the study as a whole: TRBV28, TRBJ1-2 and TRBJ2-5 emerged as the favored segments in persistent disease.

As to time point: newly diagnosed GD, antithyroid drugs for less than 3 months. PBMC-extracted RNA yielded the TCR library. The CDR3 sequence is 13 residues long. The germline V gene has CDR1 LNHDA and CDR2 SQIVND (reference sequence). These records were also assigned to another study, of T cells in Graves' hyperthyroidism and ophthalmopathy. That paper adds: Blood also contained most expanded thyroid clonotypes above 0.001.

This chain connects TRBV19 to TRBJ1-1; 7 nucleotides agree with TRBD1. This specimen was peripheral blood mononuclear cells (PBMCs), taken at new diagnosis, from a patient treated with antithyroid drugs. The receptor's source is a woman in her twenties or thirties with Graves disease. The CDR3 spells CTSSKGTDTEAFF. The CDR3 DNA sequence: TGTACCAGTAGTAAGGGGACAGACACTGAAGCTTTCTTT.